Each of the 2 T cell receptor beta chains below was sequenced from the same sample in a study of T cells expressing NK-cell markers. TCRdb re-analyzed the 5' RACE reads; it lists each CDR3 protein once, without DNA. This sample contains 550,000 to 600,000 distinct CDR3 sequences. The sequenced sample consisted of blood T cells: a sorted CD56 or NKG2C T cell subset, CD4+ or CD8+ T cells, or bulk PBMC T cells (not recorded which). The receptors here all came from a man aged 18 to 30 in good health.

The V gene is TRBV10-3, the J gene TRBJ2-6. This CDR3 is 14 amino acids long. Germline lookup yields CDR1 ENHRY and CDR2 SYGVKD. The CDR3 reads CAISETVDVNVLTF.

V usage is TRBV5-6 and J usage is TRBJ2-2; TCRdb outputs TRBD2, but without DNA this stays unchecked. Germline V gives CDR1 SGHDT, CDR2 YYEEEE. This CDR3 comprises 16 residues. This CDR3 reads CASSSRDSGTAGELFF.